This is a list of T cell receptor beta chains from one sample in a study of blood T cell repertoires in COVID-19. Measured with immunoSEQ multiplex PCR; TCRdb has only the in-frame clones, and not every one. Among approximately 250,000 clones, 85% to 90% were seen once, and the ten largest hold around 5%. Sequenced sample: peripheral blood. The source is a woman aged 60-70 years with COVID-19, enrolled during active disease. CDR3s include the opening cysteine and the closing phenylalanine or tryptophan. The D gene is left open where the match is weak. Size values are once, few and many counts, or a class for expanded clones, and some rows have none.

d_gene: .
abundance: once
v_gene: TRBV28
j_gene: TRBJ1-1
CDR3aa: CASSLSYGQTEAFF
CDR3nt: TGTGCCAGCAGTTTAAGTTACGGACAGACTGAAGCTTTCTTT

d_gene: TRBD1
abundance: .
v_gene: TRBV2
j_gene: TRBJ2-1
CDR3aa: CASSGQGQYNEQFF
CDR3nt: TGTGCCAGCAGTGGACAGGGGCAGTACAATGAGCAGTTCTTC

d_gene: TRBD2
abundance: .
v_gene: TRBV3-1/TRBV3-2
j_gene: TRBJ2-2
CDR3aa: CASSQDSGAEHTGELFF
CDR3nt: TGTGCCAGCAGCCAAGACAGCGGGGCGGAACACACCGGGGAGCTGTTTTTT

d_gene: TRBD2
abundance: .
v_gene: TRBV4-1
j_gene: TRBJ2-2
CDR3aa: CASSLLSLGGRVNGELFF
CDR3nt: TGCGCCAGCAGCCTACTCTCTCTCGGCGGGAGAGTTAACGGGGAGCTGTTTTTT

d_gene: .
abundance: .
v_gene: TRBV27
j_gene: TRBJ1-6
CDR3aa: CASSFSAGLTYPNSPLHF
CDR3nt: TGTGCCAGCAGTTTCTCAGCGGGTCTTACTTACCCTAATTCACCCCTCCACTTT

d_gene: .
abundance: .
v_gene: TRBV5-1
j_gene: TRBJ1-5
CDR3aa: CASSYRGGEQPQHF
CDR3nt: TGCGCCAGCAGCTACCGGGGGGGCGAACAGCCCCAGCATTTT

d_gene: TRBD2
abundance: .
v_gene: TRBV11-2
j_gene: TRBJ2-3
CDR3aa: CASSLSSGTDTQYF
CDR3nt: TGTGCCAGCAGCTTATCTAGCGGCACGGATACGCAGTATTTT

d_gene: TRBD1
abundance: .
v_gene: TRBV19
j_gene: TRBJ1-4
CDR3aa: CASRQGGDNEKLFF
CDR3nt: TGTGCCAGCAGACAGGGTGGGGATAATGAAAAACTGTTTTTT

d_gene: .
abundance: .
v_gene: TRBV6-6
j_gene: TRBJ2-7
CDR3aa: CASSPAGSSYEQYF
CDR3nt: TGTGCCAGCAGTCCTGCCGGGAGCTCCTACGAGCAGTACTTC

d_gene: .
abundance: .
v_gene: TRBV19
j_gene: TRBJ1-1
CDR3aa: CASSMRQVLSEAFF
CDR3nt: TGTGCCAGTAGTATGAGACAGGTGCTGAGTGAAGCTTTCTTT

d_gene: TRBD1
abundance: .
v_gene: TRBV5-8
j_gene: TRBJ1-5
CDR3aa: CASGTGVDQPQHF
CDR3nt: TGTGCCAGCGGGACAGGCGTTGATCAGCCCCAGCATTTT

d_gene: TRBD1
abundance: .
v_gene: TRBV5-1
j_gene: TRBJ1-2
CDR3aa: CASSLYGSSGGGQGFGYTF
CDR3nt: TGCGCCAGCAGCTTGTATGGGTCTAGCGGCGGGGGACAGGGATTTGGCTACACCTTC

d_gene: .
abundance: .
v_gene: TRBV5-1
j_gene: TRBJ2-1
CDR3aa: CASSPRAVRRERSYNEQFF
CDR3nt: TGCGCCAGCAGCCCCCGCGCGGTCCGGAGGGAGAGGTCCTACAATGAGCAGTTCTTC

d_gene: TRBD2
abundance: .
v_gene: TRBV10-1
j_gene: TRBJ2-1
CDR3aa: CASSESAAGGHNEQFF
CDR3nt: TGCGCCAGCAGTGAGTCAGCGGCGGGAGGGCACAATGAGCAGTTCTTC

d_gene: .
abundance: .
v_gene: TRBV9
j_gene: TRBJ2-3
CDR3aa: CASSVGGGSTDTQYF
CDR3nt: TGTGCCAGCAGCGTGGGTGGCGGATCCACAGATACGCAGTATTTT

d_gene: .
abundance: .
v_gene: TRBV25-1
j_gene: TRBJ2-7
CDR3aa: CASTTPRAYEQYF
CDR3nt: TGTGCCAGCACCACCCCCCGGGCCTACGAGCAGTACTTC

d_gene: .
abundance: .
v_gene: TRBV6-2/TRBV6-3
j_gene: TRBJ2-2
CDR3aa: CASSYGDFYTGVAGELFF
CDR3nt: TGTGCCAGCAGTTACGGGGACTTTTACACCGGGGTGGCCGGGGAGCTGTTTTTT

d_gene: .
abundance: .
v_gene: TRBV14
j_gene: TRBJ1-2
CDR3aa: CASSPSTGNYGYTF
CDR3nt: TGTGCCAGCAGCCCCTCGACAGGCAACTATGGCTACACCTTC

d_gene: .
abundance: .
v_gene: TRBV7-2
j_gene: TRBJ1-5
CDR3aa: CASSLYGTPRNNQPQHF
CDR3nt: TGTGCCAGCAGCTTATACGGGACACCCAGGAACAATCAGCCCCAGCATTTT

d_gene: .
abundance: .
v_gene: TRBV5-1
j_gene: TRBJ2-7
CDR3aa: CASSLGSEYEQYF
CDR3nt: TGCGCCAGCAGCTTGGGCTCAGAATACGAGCAGTACTTC

d_gene: .
abundance: .
v_gene: TRBV7-9
j_gene: TRBJ2-7
CDR3aa: CASSFEAGFSYEQYF
CDR3nt: TGTGCCAGCAGCTTTGAAGCGGGTTTCTCCTACGAGCAGTACTTC

d_gene: TRBD1
abundance: .
v_gene: TRBV7-6
j_gene: TRBJ2-5
CDR3aa: CASSLDRWTGGTEETQYF
CDR3nt: TGTGCCAGCAGCTTAGATCGGTGGACAGGGGGGACTGAAGAGACCCAGTACTTC

d_gene: TRBD2
abundance: .
v_gene: TRBV19
j_gene: TRBJ2-1
CDR3aa: CASSPTSGSYNEQFF
CDR3nt: TGTGCCAGTAGTCCGACTAGCGGGAGCTACAATGAGCAGTTCTTC

d_gene: TRBD1
abundance: .
v_gene: TRBV6-5
j_gene: TRBJ1-1
CDR3aa: CASSYRQGRFPEAFF
CDR3nt: TGTGCCAGCAGTTACAGACAGGGTCGGTTCCCTGAAGCTTTCTTT

d_gene: .
abundance: .
v_gene: TRBV12-5
j_gene: TRBJ1-1
CDR3aa: CASGLVQINRGLKDTEAFF
CDR3nt: TGTGCTAGTGGTTTGGTACAAATAAATAGGGGATTAAAAGACACTGAAGCTTTCTTT

d_gene: .
abundance: .
v_gene: TRBV19
j_gene: TRBJ1-2
CDR3aa: CASSIETRGGYGYTF
CDR3nt: TGTGCCAGTAGTATAGAAACCCGCGGTGGCTATGGCTACACCTTC

d_gene: TRBD1
abundance: once
v_gene: TRBV7-3
j_gene: TRBJ1-3
CDR3aa: CAAHLIVPCLRDRVFSGNTIYF
CDR3nt: TGTGCCGCACACTTAATAGTCCCTTGTTTGAGGGACAGGGTTTTTTCTGGAAACACCATATATTTT

d_gene: .
abundance: .
v_gene: TRBV7-8
j_gene: TRBJ2-1
CDR3aa: CASSLASVARSYNEQFF
CDR3nt: TGTGCCAGCAGCTTAGCAAGTGTAGCGAGATCCTACAATGAGCAGTTCTTC

d_gene: .
abundance: .
v_gene: TRBV28
j_gene: TRBJ1-1
CDR3aa: CASRLGLMNTEAFF
CDR3nt: TGTGCCAGCAGGCTGGGACTGATGAACACTGAAGCTTTCTTT

d_gene: .
abundance: .
v_gene: TRBV3-1/TRBV3-2
j_gene: TRBJ1-2
CDR3aa: CASSHFLRGRLLLGYTF
CDR3nt: TGTGCCAGCAGCCACTTTTTACGGGGAAGACTATTGCTCGGCTACACCTTC

d_gene: .
abundance: .
v_gene: TRBV7-9
j_gene: TRBJ1-3
CDR3aa: CASSAGFGGNTIYF
CDR3nt: TGTGCCAGCAGCGCAGGGTTCGGGGGAAACACCATATATTTT

d_gene: TRBD1
abundance: .
v_gene: TRBV18
j_gene: TRBJ1-6
CDR3aa: CASSPLQGDSPLHF
CDR3nt: TGTGCCAGCTCACCACTACAGGGGGATTCACCCCTCCACTTT

d_gene: .
abundance: few
v_gene: TRBV5-8
j_gene: TRBJ1-2
CDR3aa: CASSYLGGNYGYTF
CDR3nt: TGTGCCAGCAGCTACCTAGGCGGAAACTATGGCTACACCTTC

d_gene: TRBD2
abundance: .
v_gene: TRBV7-8
j_gene: TRBJ2-1
CDR3aa: CASSLRTSGRAYNEQFF
CDR3nt: TGCGCCAGCAGCTTAAGGACTAGCGGGAGGGCCTACAATGAGCAGTTCTTC

d_gene: .
abundance: .
v_gene: TRBV6-5
j_gene: TRBJ2-7
CDR3aa: CASSYVGGTYYEQYF
CDR3nt: TGTGCCAGCAGTTACGTCGGCGGGACCTACTACGAGCAGTACTTC

d_gene: TRBD2
abundance: once
v_gene: TRBV28
j_gene: TRBJ2-1
CDR3aa: CASSLSSGRGNEQFF
CDR3nt: TGTGCCAGCAGTTTATCTAGCGGGAGGGGAAACGAGCAGTTCTTC

d_gene: .
abundance: .
v_gene: TRBV5-1
j_gene: TRBJ1-5
CDR3aa: CASSPGSASQPQHF
CDR3nt: TGCGCCAGCAGCCCCGGGTCAGCGAGCCAGCCCCAGCATTTT

d_gene: TRBD1
abundance: .
v_gene: TRBV4-1
j_gene: TRBJ1-5
CDR3aa: CASSQVGQGPWQPQHF
CDR3nt: TGCGCCAGCAGCCAAGTTGGACAGGGGCCTTGGCAGCCCCAGCATTTT

d_gene: TRBD1
abundance: once
v_gene: TRBV11-2
j_gene: TRBJ1-2
CDR3aa: CASSLETGAYGYTF
CDR3nt: TGTGCCAGCAGCTTAGAAACAGGGGCCTATGGCTACACCTTC

d_gene: .
abundance: .
v_gene: TRBV19
j_gene: TRBJ2-5
CDR3aa: CASSIATGTQYF
CDR3nt: TGTGCCAGTAGTATAGCGACAGGGACCCAGTACTTC

d_gene: .
abundance: once
v_gene: TRBV21-1
j_gene: TRBJ2-1
CDR3aa: CASSKKPREGLGYNEQFF
CDR3nt: TGTGCCAGCAGCAAAAAACCACGGGAGGGCCTAGGGTACAATGAGCAGTTCTTC

d_gene: TRBD2
abundance: .
v_gene: TRBV28
j_gene: TRBJ2-1
CDR3aa: CASSPWRGGRDEQFF
CDR3nt: TGTGCCAGCAGTCCCTGGCGGGGCGGGAGGGATGAGCAGTTCTTC

d_gene: .
abundance: .
v_gene: TRBV10-3
j_gene: TRBJ1-1
CDR3aa: CAISRGGDTEAFF
CDR3nt: TGTGCCATCAGCCGAGGGGGAGACACTGAAGCTTTCTTT

d_gene: .
abundance: .
v_gene: TRBV7-3
j_gene: TRBJ1-5
CDR3aa: CASSPSPGPGGNQPQHF
CDR3nt: TGTGCCAGCAGCCCGAGCCCGGGGCCGGGAGGCAATCAGCCCCAGCATTTT

d_gene: TRBD1
abundance: .
v_gene: TRBV18
j_gene: TRBJ2-7
CDR3aa: CASSPRQGAYEQYF
CDR3nt: TGTGCCAGCTCACCACGACAGGGGGCCTACGAGCAGTACTTC

d_gene: TRBD2
abundance: .
v_gene: TRBV6-5
j_gene: TRBJ2-7
CDR3aa: CASRRGLAGSYEQYF
CDR3nt: TGTGCCAGCAGGAGAGGACTAGCGGGTTCCTACGAGCAGTACTTC

d_gene: TRBD2
abundance: once
v_gene: TRBV30
j_gene: TRBJ2-5
CDR3aa: CAWTTGGNQETQYF
CDR3nt: TGTGCCTGGACCACCGGGGGGAACCAAGAGACCCAGTACTTC

d_gene: .
abundance: .
v_gene: TRBV6-6
j_gene: TRBJ2-7
CDR3aa: CASLAPATYEQYF
CDR3nt: TGTGCCAGCCTAGCCCCCGCGACCTACGAGCAGTACTTC

d_gene: .
abundance: .
v_gene: TRBV28
j_gene: TRBJ2-1
CDR3aa: CASSLSGGFYNEQFF
CDR3nt: TGTGCCAGCAGTTTATCGGGGGGCTTCTACAATGAGCAGTTCTTC

d_gene: TRBD2
abundance: .
v_gene: TRBV5-4
j_gene: TRBJ2-7
CDR3aa: CASSTGLASYYEQYF
CDR3nt: TGTGCCAGCAGCACGGGACTAGCGTCTTACTACGAGCAGTACTTC

d_gene: TRBD2
abundance: .
v_gene: TRBV11-3
j_gene: TRBJ2-1
CDR3aa: CASSPTSAYIHEQFF
CDR3nt: TGTGCCAGCAGCCCGACTAGCGCCTATATCCATGAGCAGTTCTTC

d_gene: TRBD1
abundance: once
v_gene: TRBV5-1
j_gene: TRBJ1-2
CDR3aa: CASSLGQGISYGYTF
CDR3nt: TGCGCCAGCAGCTTGGGACAGGGGATCTCCTATGGCTACACCTTC

d_gene: TRBD1
abundance: .
v_gene: TRBV11-2
j_gene: TRBJ2-7
CDR3aa: CASTFTGEVEQYF
CDR3nt: TGTGCCAGCACCTTCACAGGGGAAGTCGAGCAGTACTTC

d_gene: .
abundance: .
v_gene: TRBV19
j_gene: TRBJ2-1
CDR3aa: CASRGSSYNEQFF
CDR3nt: TGTGCCAGCCGGGGGAGTTCCTACAATGAGCAGTTCTTC

d_gene: .
abundance: .
v_gene: TRBV30
j_gene: TRBJ1-1
CDR3aa: CAWKQLNTEAFF
CDR3nt: TGTGCCTGGAAACAGTTGAACACTGAAGCTTTCTTT